This T cell receptor beta chain was identified during a study of molecular identifiers for immune sequencing clone quantification. Notes on the study in general: Clones that had above 20 RNA copies took up over 97% of effector molecules but under 1% in naive cells.

TCRdb ran MiXCR on the PCR reads and lists one entry per CDR3 protein. The table records about 630,000 distinct CDR3 sequences, around 25% of them present only once. This clonotype was seen at least ten times. Its antigen is currently unknown. This sequence was found in a human donor in good health. Some libraries in this study had Jurkat cell RNA spiked in. The material sequenced was naive CD8+ T cells from blood, with Jurkat cell RNA spiked in. Described subset: FACS-sorted CD8+CD4-CCR7+CD45RA+ naive T cells.

CDR3 DNA: TGTGCCAGCATGGATAGACAGGGCCAAGAGACCCAGTACTTC. Protein product: CASMDRQGQETQYF. This sequence joins TRBV2 and TRBJ2-5; 7 bases map to TRBD1. Germline CDR1 SNHLY, CDR2 FYNNEI. With V trimmed by 7 bases and J by 1 base, 6 bases remained unmatched. The CDR3 covers 14 residues.